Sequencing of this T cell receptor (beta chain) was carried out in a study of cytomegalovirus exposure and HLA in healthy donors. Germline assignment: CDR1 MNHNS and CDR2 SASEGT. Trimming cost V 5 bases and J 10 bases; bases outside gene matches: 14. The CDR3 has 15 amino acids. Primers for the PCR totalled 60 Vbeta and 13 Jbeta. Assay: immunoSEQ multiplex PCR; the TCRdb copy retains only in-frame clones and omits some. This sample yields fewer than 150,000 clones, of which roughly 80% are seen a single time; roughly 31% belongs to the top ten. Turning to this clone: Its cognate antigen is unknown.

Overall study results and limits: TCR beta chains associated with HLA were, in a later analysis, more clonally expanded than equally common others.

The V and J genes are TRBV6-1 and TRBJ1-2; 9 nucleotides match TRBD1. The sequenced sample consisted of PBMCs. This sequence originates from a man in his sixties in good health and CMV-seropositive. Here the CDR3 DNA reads TGTGCCAGCAGTTGGGACAGGGTTACAGTTGCCGACTACACCTTC. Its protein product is CASSWDRVTVADYTF.